The 25 T cell receptor beta chains below come from one sample, sequenced in a study of OX40 agonist ivuxolimab in advanced cancers. The protocol was immunoSEQ multiplex PCR, while the TCRdb copy is restricted to in-frame clones and leaves out a portion. This sample yields about 64,000 clones, of which 75% to 90% are seen a single time; roughly 2.3% belongs to the top ten. This sample comprised CD4+ or CD8+ T cells sorted from blood, obtained in a trial of the OX40 agonist ivuxolimab. These receptors all stem from an adult with an advanced solid tumor such as melanoma, head and neck, liver or kidney cancer.

Written as DNA, the CDR3 is TGTGCCAGCAGTTCGGTAGGGTTGACTGAAGCTTTCTTT. This gives the protein CASSSVGLTEAFF. The V and J genes are TRBV6-6 and TRBJ1-1; D is unclear. V lost 4 bases, J lost 5 bases, and 11 bases lay in between. This CDR3 spans 13 amino acids. The germline gives CDR1 MNHNY, CDR2 SVGAGI (reference sequence).

The V and J genes are TRBV29-1 and TRBJ2-1; D gene ambiguous. Trimming took 2 bases from V and 6 from J, leaving 5 bases between them. The V gene's germline CDR1 is SQVTM and CDR2 ANQGSEA. The CDR3 is 11 amino acids. This CDR3 is CSVEPFNEQFF. The CDR3 nucleotides read TGCAGCGTTGAACCCTTCAATGAGCAGTTCTTC.

The rearrangement uses TRBV4-1 and TRBJ2-1; a possible D gene is TRBD1 (5 bases). The CDR3 runs 19 residues. Germline loops: CDR1 MGHRA, CDR2 YSYEKL. V lost 0 bases to trimming and J lost 0 bases, with 18 bases between them. This CDR3 is CASSQDPLDRQSSYNEQFF. The DNA for the CDR3 is TGCGCCAGCAGCCAAGATCCCTTGGACCGACAGAGCTCCTACAATGAGCAGTTCTTC.

The rearrangement joins TRBV27 to TRBJ2-3, with D perhaps matching TRBD1 (7 bases). The germline V and J ends were trimmed by 7 bases and 8 bases, with 10 bases remaining between them. There are 11 residues in the CDR3. Germline CDR1 is MNHEY and CDR2 is SMNVEV (reference sequence). CDR3 sequence: CASNQGGTQYF. CDR3 coding DNA: TGTGCCAGCAATCAGGGGGGTACGCAGTATTTT.

The rearrangement joins TRBV29-1 to TRBJ1-2; D gene unclear. This CDR3 region has 11 residues. Trimming pared 5 bases from V and 4 bases from J, leaving 8 bases between. Per germline, CDR1 SQVTM and CDR2 ANQGSEA. The CDR3 loop is CSVSMLYGYTF. The CDR3 bases are TGCAGCGTTTCGATGCTCTATGGCTACACCTTC.

The genes are TRBV7-2 and TRBJ2-3; D is possibly TRBD1 or TRBD2 (6 bases each). Trimming cost V 3 bases and J 6 bases, with 10 bases left between them. The length of the CDR3 is 13 residues. The germline V gene has CDR1 SGHTA and CDR2 FQGNSA. Here the CDR3 reads CASSFPGADTQYF. CDR3 DNA: TGTGCCAGCAGCTTTCCGGGGGCTGATACGCAGTATTTT.

This clone was observed a few times. The chain recombines TRBV6-6 with TRBJ1-3; TRBD1 is a possible D gene (5 bases). CDR1 and CDR2 (germline): MNHNY, SVGAGI (reference sequence). V lost 2 bases and J lost 2, with 10 bases in between. This CDR3 is built from 15 residues. The CDR3, as DNA: TGTGCCAGCAGTTACGGGGGGTCTACTGGAAACACCATATATTTT. This translates into CASSYGGSTGNTIYF.

The chain links TRBV18 to TRBJ1-2; D not certain. V lost 3 bases, J lost 0 bases, and 8 bases lay in between. Germline V gives CDR1 KGHSH, CDR2 LQKENI. The CDR3 has 14 amino acids. In DNA, the CDR3 is TGTGCCAGCTCACCTAGGGCAGCTAACTATGGCTACACCTTC. Amino acid sequence: CASSPRAANYGYTF.

The chain uses TRBV4-3 and TRBJ1-2; D is undetermined. The V end lost 0 bases, the J end lost 6 bases, and 5 bases lay between the germline ends. The CDR3 has 12 residues. Per the germline V gene, CDR1 is LGHNA and CDR2 is YSLEER. CDR3 amino acids: CASSQDGHGYTF. CDR3 bases: TGCGCCAGCAGCCAAGATGGACATGGCTACACCTTC.

J is TRBJ2-7 and V is TRBV5-1; 8 bases map to TRBD2. V lost 5 bases, J lost 5 bases, and 6 bases stayed unmatched. Germline CDR1 and CDR2: SGHRS and YFSETQ. The CDR3 runs to 13 residues. CDR3 DNA: TGCGCCAGCAGACCCGGGACTAGTGACGAGCAGTACTTC. This gives the protein CASRPGTSDEQYF.

The V and J genes are TRBV9 and TRBJ2-7, with 8 bases matching TRBD2. The CDR3 length is 16 residues. V lost 3 bases and J lost 3; bases outside the gene matches: 11. The V gene's germline CDR1 is SGDLS and CDR2 YYNGEE. The chain's CDR3 is CASSEEPGGAIYEQYF. The DNA of the CDR3 is TGTGCCAGCAGCGAGGAGCCCGGGGGGGCTATCTACGAGCAGTACTTC.

The chain couples TRBV5-1 to TRBJ2-4, with D possibly being TRBD1 (5 bases). Germline CDR1 reads SGHRS; CDR2 reads YFSETQ. The CDR3 length is 16 residues. Deletions cut 3 bases from V and 1 base from J, with 14 bases between. In nucleotides, the CDR3 is TGCGCCAGCAGCTACCACAGGTCTGAGGCCAAAAACATTCAGTACTTC. Its translation: CASSYHRSEAKNIQYF.

The J gene is TRBJ2-4, the V gene TRBV4-1; D is uncertain. V lost 8 bases and J 1 base, leaving 15 bases between the germline ends. Germline V gives CDR1 MGHRA, CDR2 YSYEKL. This CDR3 has 15 residues. CDR3 sequence reads: CASRPTFNAKNIQYF. CDR3 nucleotide sequence: TGCGCCAGCCGGCCGACATTCAATGCCAAAAACATTCAGTACTTC.

In this sample, this clone turned up once. The genes are TRBV19 and TRBJ1-5; TRBD1 might be the D (6 bases). The CDR3 loop spans 15 amino acids. The germline V gene has CDR1 LNHDA and CDR2 SQIVND (reference sequence). V lost 5 bases to trimming and J lost 7 bases, with 18 bases between them. The CDR3 bases are TGTGCCAGTAGTCACCCGGGGGGGGCCCAACAGCCCCAGCATTTT. It yields the protein CASSHPGGAQQPQHF.

The chain is built from TRBV6-6 and TRBJ2-1; D call uncertain. CDR3 size: 12 residues. V shed 0 bases and J shed 6 bases, with 3 bases lying between them. Germline V lookup: CDR1 MNHNY, CDR2 SVGAGI (reference sequence). CDR3 residues: CASSYSSNEQFF. CDR3 in DNA: TGTGCCAGCAGTTACTCGAGCAATGAGCAGTTCTTC.

This clone was observed a single time. The V call is TRBV27, the J call TRBJ2-1, with D possibly TRBD2 on 6 matching bases. Germline values: CDR1 MNHEY, CDR2 SMNVEV (reference sequence). The CDR3 is 15 amino acids. Trimming took off 6 bases at V and 4 bases at J, with 16 bases between the two ends. The CDR3 loop reads CASRPRRELYNEQFF. CDR3 nucleotide sequence: TGTGCCAGCAGACCGCGACGGGAGCTTTACAATGAGCAGTTCTTC.

The chain has TRBV6-6 and TRBJ1-4; 7 bases are shared with TRBD1. The germline gives CDR1 MNHNY, CDR2 SVGAGI (reference sequence). The CDR3 spans 13 residues. V shed 5 bases and J 7 bases; nucleotides not matched to a gene: 4. In DNA form, the CDR3 reads TGTGCCAGCAGTCCCCGACAGGGTGAAAAACTGTTTTTT. Translating it yields CASSPRQGEKLFF.

This chain links TRBV30 with TRBJ1-6, with D unresolved. Germline CDR1 reads GTSNPN; CDR2 reads SVGIG (reference sequence). Trimming removed 5 bases at V and 7 bases at J, with 24 bases between. The CDR3 covers 17 residues. In DNA, the CDR3 is TGTGCCTGGTGCTTAGGCTACCATGGAGTAGTAAATTCACCCCTCCACTTT. Translation gives CAWCLGYHGVVNSPLHF. Supplemented by reference TRBV30 and TRBJ1-6, the full variable domain reads SQTIHQWPATLVQPVGSPLSLECTVEGTSNPNLYWYRQAAGRGLQLLFYSVGIGQISSEVPQNLSASRPQDRQFILSSKKLLLSDSGFYLCAWCLGYHGVVNSPLHFGNGTRLTVT.

The V and J genes are TRBV11-3 and TRBJ2-2; D possibly corresponds to TRBD1 (5 bases). Germline CDR1 and CDR2: SGHNT and YENEEA. Trimming left V 5 bases short and J 1 base short, with 8 bases between. This CDR3 is built from 14 residues. CDR3 sequence: CASSHRMNTGELFF. CDR3 DNA sequence: TGTGCCAGCAGCCACAGGATGAACACCGGGGAGCTGTTTTTT.

V usage is TRBV6-5 and J usage is TRBJ2-7, with a weak D call TRBD2 (6 bases). The germline gives CDR1 MNHEY, CDR2 SVGAGI. Deletions cut 5 bases from V and 0 bases from J, with 11 bases between. The CDR3 extends over 14 amino acids. CDR3 in amino acids: CASSPRGNSYEQYF. The CDR3 coding sequence is TGTGCCAGCAGTCCGCGGGGTAACTCCTACGAGCAGTACTTC.

This clone was seen only once. This sequence joins TRBV7-2 and TRBJ2-3; D gene uncertain. V was trimmed by 7 bases and J by 0 bases, leaving 8 bases between them. Per the germline V gene, CDR1 is SGHTA and CDR2 is FQGNSA. This CDR3 is 13 amino acids long. In nucleotides, the CDR3 is TGTGCCAGCACCAAAGCGAGCACAGATACGCAGTATTTT. This translates into CASTKASTDTQYF.

The chain recombines TRBV21-1 with TRBJ1-4. TRBV21-1 is termed a pseudogene. This CDR3 spans 12 amino acids. This CDR3 is CASRLVGEKLFF. The DNA of the CDR3 is TGTGCCAGCAGGCTCGTAGGTGAAAAACTGTTTTTT.

The rearrangement links TRBV19 to TRBJ1-1; TRBD1 aligns across 7 bases. Germline V lookup: CDR1 LNHDA, CDR2 SQIVND (reference sequence). This CDR3 has 14 residues. After removal of 6 bases from V and 6 bases from J, the junction contained 10 bases not matched to a gene. The CDR3 loop reads CASRLQGPRSEAFF. CDR3 nucleotides: TGTGCCAGTAGACTACAGGGGCCACGGTCTGAAGCTTTCTTT. Complete variable domain (other parts from reference TRBV19 and TRBJ1-1): DGGITQSPKYLFRKEGQNVTLSCEQNLNHDAMYWYRQDPGQGLRLIYYSQIVNDFQKGDIAEGYSVSREKKESFPLTVTSAQKNPTAFYLCASRLQGPRSEAFFGQGTRLTVV.

The chain recombines TRBV5-4 with TRBJ1-4, with 8 bases matching TRBD1. Losses at the gene ends were 4 bases for V and 3 bases for J; bases not matched to a gene: 5. The CDR3 contains 15 residues. Germline CDR1 SGHNT, CDR2 YYREEE (reference sequence). The CDR3 sequence: CASSGTGQANEKLFF. CDR3 sequence (DNA): TGTGCCAGCAGCGGGACAGGCCAAGCTAATGAAAAACTGTTTTTT.

The CDR3 region is CASSQDPTFNYGYTF. In DNA form, the CDR3 reads TGCGCCAGCAGCCAAGATCCCACCTTTAACTATGGCTACACCTTC. The chain carries TRBV4-3 and TRBJ1-2, with D hard to call. The CDR3 runs 15 residues. Trimming shortened V by 0 bases and J by 1 base, and 9 bases separated the two germline ends. Germline V gives CDR1 LGHNA, CDR2 YSLEER.